What follows is one T cell receptor (beta chain) and its context. Its antigen is not known. Primers included in the PCR were 60 Vbeta and 13 Jbeta primers. Clones were sequenced by immunoSEQ multiplex PCR, and TCRdb holds only the in-frame ones, with some missing. This table holds approximately 120,000 clones, 83% found once. These data belong to a study of cytomegalovirus exposure and HLA in healthy donors. Study outcomes and limitations: The CMV antigen specificity of a few CMV-associated chains was confirmed through in vitro analysis. Reportedly, cytomegalovirus status was diagnosed with high sensitivity and specificity.

There are 13 residues in the CDR3. Germline CDR1 and CDR2: ENHRY and SYGVKD. With 10 bases removed from V and 2 bases from J, the gap between germline ends came to 15 bases. Sequencing used PBMCs. The sequence was obtained from a man in his late teens or twenties in good health and CMV-seropositive. The J gene is TRBJ2-7, the V gene TRBV10-3; D is possibly TRBD1 (5 bases). The CDR3 DNA reads TGTGCCACCCAACAGGACCTTACCTACGAGCAGTACTTC. Protein product: CATQQDLTYEQYF.